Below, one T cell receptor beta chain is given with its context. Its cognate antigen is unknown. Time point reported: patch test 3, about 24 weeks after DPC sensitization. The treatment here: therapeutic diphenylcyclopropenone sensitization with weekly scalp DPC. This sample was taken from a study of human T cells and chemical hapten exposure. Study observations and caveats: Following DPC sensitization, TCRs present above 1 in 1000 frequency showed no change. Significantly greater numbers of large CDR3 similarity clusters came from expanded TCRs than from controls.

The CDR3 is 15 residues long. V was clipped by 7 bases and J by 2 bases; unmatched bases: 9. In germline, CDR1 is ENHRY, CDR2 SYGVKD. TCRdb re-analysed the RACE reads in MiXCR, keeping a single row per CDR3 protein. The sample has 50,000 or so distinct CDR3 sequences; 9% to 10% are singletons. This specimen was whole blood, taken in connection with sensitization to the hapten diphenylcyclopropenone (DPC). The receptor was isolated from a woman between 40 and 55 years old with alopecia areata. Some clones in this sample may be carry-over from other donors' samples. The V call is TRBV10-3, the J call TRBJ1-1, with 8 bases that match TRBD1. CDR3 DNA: TGTGCCATCAAAACTCGGACAGGGAAAAACACTGAAGCTTTCTTT. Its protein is CAIKTRTGKNTEAFF.